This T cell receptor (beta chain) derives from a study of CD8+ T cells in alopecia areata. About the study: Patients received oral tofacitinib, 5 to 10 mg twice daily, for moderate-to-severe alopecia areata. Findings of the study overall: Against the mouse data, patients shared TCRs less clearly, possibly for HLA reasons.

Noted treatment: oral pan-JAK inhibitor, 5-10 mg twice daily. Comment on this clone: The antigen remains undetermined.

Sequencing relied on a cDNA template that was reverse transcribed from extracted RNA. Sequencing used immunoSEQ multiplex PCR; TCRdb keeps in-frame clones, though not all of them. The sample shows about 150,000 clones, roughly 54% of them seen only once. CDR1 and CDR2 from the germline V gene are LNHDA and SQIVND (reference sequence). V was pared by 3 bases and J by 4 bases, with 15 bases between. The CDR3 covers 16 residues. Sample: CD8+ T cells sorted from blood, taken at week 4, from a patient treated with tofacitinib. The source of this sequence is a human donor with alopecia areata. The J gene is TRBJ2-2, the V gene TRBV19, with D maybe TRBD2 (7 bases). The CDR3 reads CASSISRGGPTGELFF. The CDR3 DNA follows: TGTGCCAGTAGTATTTCGAGGGGGGGCCCCACCGGGGAGCTGTTTTTT.